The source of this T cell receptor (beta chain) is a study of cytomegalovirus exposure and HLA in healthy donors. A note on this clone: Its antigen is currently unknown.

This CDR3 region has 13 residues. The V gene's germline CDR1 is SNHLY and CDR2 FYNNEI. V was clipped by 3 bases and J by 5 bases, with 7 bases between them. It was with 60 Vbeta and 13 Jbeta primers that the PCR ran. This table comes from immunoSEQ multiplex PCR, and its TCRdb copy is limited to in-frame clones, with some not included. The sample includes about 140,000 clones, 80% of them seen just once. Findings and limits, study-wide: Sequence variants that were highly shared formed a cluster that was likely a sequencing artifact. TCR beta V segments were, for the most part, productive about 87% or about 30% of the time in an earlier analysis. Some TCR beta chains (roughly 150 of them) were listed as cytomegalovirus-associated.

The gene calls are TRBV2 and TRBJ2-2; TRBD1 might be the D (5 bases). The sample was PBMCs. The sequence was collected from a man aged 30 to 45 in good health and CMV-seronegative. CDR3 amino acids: CASSEAGTGELFF. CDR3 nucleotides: TGTGCCAGCAGTGAGGCAGGGACCGGGGAGCTGTTTTTT.